This T cell receptor beta chain was documented in a study of cytomegalovirus exposure and HLA in healthy donors. PCR amplification relied on 60 Vbeta primers (plus 13 Jbeta primers). Data came from immunoSEQ multiplex PCR; TCRdb stores just in-frame clones and leaves some out. The table records 150,000 to 200,000 clones, approximately 70% of them present only once. Trimming stripped 7 bases from V and 2 bases from J, with 17 bases between. The V gene's germline CDR1 is SNHLY and CDR2 FYNNEI. CDR3 size: 16 residues. This receptor was taken from a man aged 18 to 30 in good health and CMV-seropositive. The chain recombines TRBV2 with TRBJ2-2; D is unresolved. The source material was PBMCs. CDR3 coding DNA: TGTGCCAGCACCTTAGAGGTCCTAGACAACACCGGGGAGCTGTTTTTT. As protein: CASTLEVLDNTGELFF.